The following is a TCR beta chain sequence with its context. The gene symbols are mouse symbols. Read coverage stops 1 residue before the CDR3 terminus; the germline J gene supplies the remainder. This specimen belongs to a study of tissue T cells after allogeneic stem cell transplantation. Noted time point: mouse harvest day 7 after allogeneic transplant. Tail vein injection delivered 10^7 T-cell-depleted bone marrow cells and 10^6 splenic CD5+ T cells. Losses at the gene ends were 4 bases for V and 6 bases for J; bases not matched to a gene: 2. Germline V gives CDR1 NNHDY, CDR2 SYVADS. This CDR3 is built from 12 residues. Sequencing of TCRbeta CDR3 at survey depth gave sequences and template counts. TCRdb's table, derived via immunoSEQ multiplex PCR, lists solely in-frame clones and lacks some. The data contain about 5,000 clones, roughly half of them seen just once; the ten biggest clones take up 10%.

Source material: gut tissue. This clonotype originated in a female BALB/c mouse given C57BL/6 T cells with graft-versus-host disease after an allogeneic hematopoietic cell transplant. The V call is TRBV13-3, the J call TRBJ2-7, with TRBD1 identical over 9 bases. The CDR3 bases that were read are TGTGCCAGCAGTCGGACAGGGGTTGAACAGTAC. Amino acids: CASSRTGVEQY. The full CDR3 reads CASSRTGVEQYF.